Shown below are 5 T cell receptor beta chains from a single sample sequenced in a study of cytomegalovirus exposure and HLA in healthy donors. Use of 60 Vbeta and 13 Jbeta primers characterized the PCR. The method was immunoSEQ multiplex PCR; TCRdb's version includes in-frame clones alone and lacks a portion of them. This sample's table reports 200,000 to 250,000 clones. Source material: PBMCs. The receptors derive from a woman in her 30s in good health and CMV-seropositive.

The J gene is TRBJ1-1, the V gene TRBV9, with D tentatively TRBD1 (6 bases). Per the germline V gene, CDR1 is SGDLS and CDR2 is YYNGEE. This CDR3 spans 15 amino acids. The V end lost 4 bases, the J end lost 0 bases, and 13 bases lay between the germline ends. Here the CDR3 DNA reads TGTGCCAGCAGCAACCAGGGGAATATGAACACTGAAGCTTTCTTT. This codes for CASSNQGNMNTEAFF.

The chain couples TRBV6-6 to TRBJ2-7, with TRBD1 matching over 9 bases. J lost 3 bases, V lost 7 bases, and 1 base had no gene match. Germline assignment: CDR1 MNHNY and CDR2 SVGAGI (reference sequence). This CDR3 region has 12 residues. CDR3 protein: CASTGQGYEQYF. CDR3 sequence (DNA): TGTGCCAGCACGGGACAGGGCTACGAGCAGTACTTC.

This sequence joins TRBV18 and TRBJ1-2; TRBD1 aligns across 9 bases. The V segment lost 4 bases and the J segment 5 bases; nucleotides outside the gene matches: 2. The germline V gene has CDR1 KGHSH and CDR2 LQKENI. The CDR3 totals 13 residues. CDR3 nucleotide sequence: TGTGCCAGCTCACTTGGACAGGGGTATGGCTACACCTTC. The encoded protein is CASSLGQGYGYTF.

The chain carries TRBV27 and TRBJ1-1; TRBD1 matches at 7 bases. This CDR3 has 12 amino acids. Trimming removed 10 bases from V and 3 bases from J; junction bases left unmatched: 5. The V gene's germline CDR1 is MNHEY and CDR2 SMNVEV (reference sequence). The CDR3 DNA sequence: TGTGCCAACAGGGGAGCTCACACTGAAGCTTTCTTT. Translating gives CANRGAHTEAFF.

The chain combines TRBV19 with TRBJ1-4; a possible D gene is TRBD1 (6 bases). CDR1 is LNHDA, CDR2 SQIVND, per germline (reference sequence). The CDR3 has 12 residues. With 4 bases removed from V and 11 bases from J, the gap between germline ends came to 11 bases. The CDR3 sequence: CASSRGREKLFF. As DNA, the CDR3 is TGTGCCAGTAGTAGGGGGCGGGAGAAACTGTTTTTT. Full variable domain (outside the CDR3, taken from reference TRBV19 and TRBJ1-4): DGGITQSPKYLFRKEGQNVTLSCEQNLNHDAMYWYRQDPGQGLRLIYYSQIVNDFQKGDIAEGYSVSREKKESFPLTVTSAQKNPTAFYLCASSRGREKLFFGSGTQLSVL.